These T cell receptor beta chains were read from a single sample in a study of T cell repertoires in cytomegalovirus infection. TCRdb reprocessed the reads via MiXCR and lists one record per CDR3 protein. In the table there are 900,000 to 950,000 distinct CDR3 sequences, more than 25% of which are singletons. What these receptors recognize is not known. The material was cultured CD8+ T cells from PBMCs, obtained from culture after CMV antigen stimulation. The receptor set was obtained from a human donor in good health (CMV status not recorded). Some clones in this sample may be carry-over from other donors' samples. Each CDR3 is given with its conserved first and last residue. Fields, in order: J gene, clone size, D gene, V gene, CDR3 DNA, CDR3 protein. D genes are given only for firm matches. Rows give clone size only sometimes, using once, few, many, or a class for an expanded clone.

j_call: TRBJ2-3
clone_size: few
d_call: NA
v_call: TRBV5-6
cdr3_nt: TGTGCCAGCAGCTTCGCGGGCAGGCCAGATACGCAGTATTTT
cdr3_aa: CASSFAGRPDTQYF

j_call: TRBJ1-5
clone_size: few
d_call: TRBD1
v_call: TRBV27
cdr3_nt: TGTGCCAGCAGTCGCAGGGGGTATAGCAATCAGCCCCAGCATTTT
cdr3_aa: CASSRRGYSNQPQHF

j_call: TRBJ2-1
clone_size: few
d_call: TRBD2
v_call: TRBV2
cdr3_nt: TGTGCCAGTGGGGGGACTAGCGGGGGCGATGAGCAGTTCTTC
cdr3_aa: CASGGTSGGDEQFF

j_call: TRBJ2-1
clone_size: NA
d_call: NA
v_call: TRBV7-7
cdr3_nt: TGTGCTAGCAGCTTTAACTTCGACAATGGGCAGTTCTTC
cdr3_aa: CASSFNFDNGQFF

j_call: TRBJ2-7
clone_size: NA
d_call: NA
v_call: TRBV6-5
cdr3_nt: TGTGCCAGCAGACCCTCCCAGGGTATACCCTACGAGCAGTACTTC
cdr3_aa: CASRPSQGIPYEQYF

j_call: TRBJ1-2
clone_size: few
d_call: NA
v_call: TRBV6-6
cdr3_nt: TGTGCCAGCAGTTACTCGCTACAGGCGGTCCCCTATGGCTACACCTTC
cdr3_aa: CASSYSLQAVPYGYTF

j_call: TRBJ2-1
clone_size: NA
d_call: NA
v_call: TRBV28
cdr3_nt: TGTGCCAGCGTAGGACGGCCCTCCTACAATGAGCAGTTCTTC
cdr3_aa: CASVGRPSYNEQFF

j_call: TRBJ2-1
clone_size: NA
d_call: NA
v_call: TRBV14
cdr3_nt: TGTGCCAGCAGCCAAGCTCTGACTAGGTATGACAATGAGCAGTTCTTC
cdr3_aa: CASSQALTRYDNEQFF

j_call: TRBJ2-1
clone_size: NA
d_call: NA
v_call: TRBV27
cdr3_nt: TGTGCCAGCAGCTCGAATCCGGTCGAGCAGTTCTTC
cdr3_aa: CASSSNPVEQFF

j_call: TRBJ2-1
clone_size: NA
d_call: NA
v_call: TRBV4-1
cdr3_nt: TGCGCCAGCAGCCCAAACGCCGGGGACTACAATGAGCAGTTCTTC
cdr3_aa: CASSPNAGDYNEQFF

j_call: TRBJ2-1
clone_size: many
d_call: NA
v_call: TRBV11-2
cdr3_nt: TGTGCCAGCAGCTTAGATGGGCCGAGATTGGCAGTCCCGGAGGAAGGTTACTACAATGAGCAGTTCTTC
cdr3_aa: CASSLDGPRLAVPEEGYYNEQFF

j_call: TRBJ2-5
clone_size: few
d_call: TRBD2
v_call: TRBV7-8
cdr3_nt: TGTGCCAGCCGCGCGGGGGGGGAAGAGACCCAGTACTTC
cdr3_aa: CASRAGGEETQYF

j_call: TRBJ2-3
clone_size: NA
d_call: TRBD1
v_call: TRBV6-5
cdr3_nt: TGTGCCAGCAGTTACTCGGGACAGGTCCCCGATACGCAGTATTTT
cdr3_aa: CASSYSGQVPDTQYF

j_call: TRBJ2-1
clone_size: NA
d_call: TRBD1
v_call: TRBV11-2
cdr3_nt: TGTGCCAGCAGCTTTTTCGACCTTAGGCTCCCGGGACAGGGGTCCTACAATGAGCAGTTCTTC
cdr3_aa: CASSFFDLRLPGQGSYNEQFF

j_call: TRBJ2-1
clone_size: many
d_call: NA
v_call: TRBV7-7
cdr3_nt: TGTGCTAGCAGCACGGACTTGGGGGACAATGAGCAGTTCTTC
cdr3_aa: CASSTDLGDNEQFF

j_call: TRBJ2-5
clone_size: few
d_call: TRBD1
v_call: TRBV12-3/TRBV12-4
cdr3_nt: TGTGCCAGCAGTTTTAACCCGGGACAGAAACCCCAAGAGACCCAGTACTTC
cdr3_aa: CASSFNPGQKPQETQYF

j_call: TRBJ2-3
clone_size: NA
d_call: TRBD1
v_call: TRBV28
cdr3_nt: TGTGCCAGCAATTCCGGGACAGGGAAAACAGATACGCAGTATTTT
cdr3_aa: CASNSGTGKTDTQYF

j_call: TRBJ2-1
clone_size: few
d_call: TRBD2
v_call: TRBV15
cdr3_nt: TGTGCCACCAGCCCAAGCGGGAGCTCCTACAATGAGCAGTTCTTC
cdr3_aa: CATSPSGSSYNEQFF

j_call: TRBJ2-2
clone_size: few
d_call: NA
v_call: TRBV7-6
cdr3_nt: TGTGCCAGCAGCTTAGCGGCAGGGAACACCGGGGAGCTGTTTTTT
cdr3_aa: CASSLAAGNTGELFF

j_call: TRBJ1-2
clone_size: few
d_call: TRBD1
v_call: TRBV28
cdr3_nt: TGTGCCAGCAGTTTCGACAGGGTTGGAAAGGACTATGGCTACACCTTC
cdr3_aa: CASSFDRVGKDYGYTF

j_call: TRBJ2-1
clone_size: NA
d_call: TRBD2
v_call: TRBV4-1
cdr3_nt: TGCGCCAGCAGCCAAGAGCGGGGGGTATACAATGAGCAGTTCTTC
cdr3_aa: CASSQERGVYNEQFF

j_call: TRBJ1-1
clone_size: NA
d_call: TRBD1
v_call: TRBV5-1
cdr3_nt: TGCGCCAGCAGCTTGGAACAGGGGGTTTTCTCTGAAGCTTTCTTT
cdr3_aa: CASSLEQGVFSEAFF

j_call: TRBJ1-5
clone_size: many
d_call: NA
v_call: TRBV7-9
cdr3_nt: TGTGCCAGCAGCTCCAGGGGTGGTCAGCCCCAGCATTTT
cdr3_aa: CASSSRGGQPQHF

j_call: TRBJ1-2
clone_size: few
d_call: NA
v_call: TRBV5-4
cdr3_nt: TGTGCCAGCAGCTTGGAAACGCCAGCTAACTATGGCTACACCTTC
cdr3_aa: CASSLETPANYGYTF

j_call: TRBJ2-7
clone_size: few
d_call: TRBD1
v_call: TRBV20-1
cdr3_nt: TGCAGTGCTCCCCAAGGGGGCCTCAGCTCCTACGAGCAGTACTTC
cdr3_aa: CSAPQGGLSSYEQYF

j_call: TRBJ1-1
clone_size: many
d_call: NA
v_call: TRBV6-1
cdr3_nt: TGTGCCAGCAGTGAACTGAACACTGAAGCTTTCTTT
cdr3_aa: CASSELNTEAFF

j_call: TRBJ2-3
clone_size: NA
d_call: NA
v_call: TRBV29-1
cdr3_nt: TGCAGCGTTGGTCAGATTCGGGGGAACACAGATACGCAGTATTTT
cdr3_aa: CSVGQIRGNTDTQYF

j_call: TRBJ1-6
clone_size: NA
d_call: TRBD1
v_call: TRBV7-6
cdr3_nt: TGTGTCAGCAGCTTAGCGGGACAGGGGTCCTATAATTCACCCCTCCACTTT
cdr3_aa: CVSSLAGQGSYNSPLHF

j_call: TRBJ1-1
clone_size: many
d_call: NA
v_call: TRBV7-6
cdr3_nt: TGTGCCAGCAGCTTAGCAGGCAGGGGAGGCACTGAAGCTTTCTTT
cdr3_aa: CASSLAGRGGTEAFF

j_call: TRBJ1-1
clone_size: NA
d_call: NA
v_call: TRBV15
cdr3_nt: TGTGCCACCAGCTCGGGGGAGGGGAACACTGAAGCTTTCTTT
cdr3_aa: CATSSGEGNTEAFF

j_call: TRBJ1-4
clone_size: many
d_call: NA
v_call: TRBV7-9
cdr3_nt: TGTGCCAGCAGCCCAGGAGAGACCAGGGGAACTAATGAAAAACTGTTTTTT
cdr3_aa: CASSPGETRGTNEKLFF

j_call: TRBJ1-5
clone_size: many
d_call: NA
v_call: TRBV7-2
cdr3_nt: TGTGCCAGCAGCCTGAATGCAGGACCCTATAGCAATCAGCCCCAGCATTTT
cdr3_aa: CASSLNAGPYSNQPQHF

j_call: TRBJ2-7
clone_size: NA
d_call: NA
v_call: TRBV27
cdr3_nt: TGTGCCAGCAGCTTTGGACAGTACTACGAGCAGTACTTC
cdr3_aa: CASSFGQYYEQYF

j_call: TRBJ2-7
clone_size: many
d_call: NA
v_call: TRBV6-5
cdr3_nt: TGTGCCAGCAGTCCTATTGACAGGTCGGCCTACGAGCAGTACTTC
cdr3_aa: CASSPIDRSAYEQYF

j_call: TRBJ2-1
clone_size: NA
d_call: TRBD2
v_call: TRBV10-3
cdr3_nt: TGTGCCATCAGTGACGCGGTAGCGGGGGCCTCAGGGGATGAGCAGTTCTTC
cdr3_aa: CAISDAVAGASGDEQFF

j_call: TRBJ1-2
clone_size: NA
d_call: NA
v_call: TRBV13
cdr3_nt: TGTGCCAGCAGCTTAGGCAGGGGTTCGGCTAACTATGGCTACACCTTC
cdr3_aa: CASSLGRGSANYGYTF

j_call: TRBJ1-1
clone_size: NA
d_call: NA
v_call: TRBV27
cdr3_nt: TGTGCCACCAGCCGGGCAGGCGCGAACACTGAAGCTTTCTTT
cdr3_aa: CATSRAGANTEAFF